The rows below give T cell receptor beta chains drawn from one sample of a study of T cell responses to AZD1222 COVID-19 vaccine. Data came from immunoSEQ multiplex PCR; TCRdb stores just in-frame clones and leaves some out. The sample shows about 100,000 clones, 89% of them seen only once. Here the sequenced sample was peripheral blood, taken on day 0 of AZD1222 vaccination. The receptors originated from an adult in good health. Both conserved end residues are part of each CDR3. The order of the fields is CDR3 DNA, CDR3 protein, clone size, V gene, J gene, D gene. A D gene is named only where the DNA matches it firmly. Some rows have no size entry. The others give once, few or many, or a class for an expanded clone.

cdr3_nt: TGTGCCAGTGCGGGAGACAGGGACATCAAACCCCAGCATTTT
cdr3_aa: CASAGDRDIKPQHF
clone_size: NA
v_call: TRBV19
j_call: TRBJ1-5
d_call: TRBD1

cdr3_nt: TGTGCCACCAGCAGAGACGGAAGCAATCAGCCCCAGCATTTT
cdr3_aa: CATSRDGSNQPQHF
clone_size: NA
v_call: TRBV15
j_call: TRBJ1-5
d_call: NA

cdr3_nt: TGCGCCAGCAGCTTGGAAGGCAGAGATAGCAATCAGCCCCAGCATTTT
cdr3_aa: CASSLEGRDSNQPQHF
clone_size: NA
v_call: TRBV5-1
j_call: TRBJ1-5
d_call: NA

cdr3_nt: TGTGCCAGCAGCCCGGGACAGGCGGGAGAAAAACTGTTTTTT
cdr3_aa: CASSPGQAGEKLFF
clone_size: NA
v_call: TRBV7-9
j_call: TRBJ1-4
d_call: TRBD1

cdr3_nt: TGCGCCAGCAGCCCCACAGGGGAAGGAAAGACCCAGTACTTC
cdr3_aa: CASSPTGEGKTQYF
clone_size: once
v_call: TRBV5-1
j_call: TRBJ2-5
d_call: TRBD1

cdr3_nt: TGTGCCAGTAGTATAGTTGCGGCAGTTAATCAGCCCCAGCATTTT
cdr3_aa: CASSIVAAVNQPQHF
clone_size: NA
v_call: TRBV19
j_call: TRBJ1-5
d_call: NA

cdr3_nt: TGTGCCAGCACCGGGACAGGGTCTTCCTACGAGCAGTACTTC
cdr3_aa: CASTGTGSSYEQYF
clone_size: NA
v_call: TRBV6-5
j_call: TRBJ2-7
d_call: TRBD1

cdr3_nt: TGTGCCAGCAGTGGGGGACACCCAGATAAGCCCCAGCATTTT
cdr3_aa: CASSGGHPDKPQHF
clone_size: NA
v_call: TRBV27
j_call: TRBJ1-5
d_call: NA

cdr3_nt: TGTGCCAGCAGCCGGGACATAGCCAAAAACATTCAGTACTTC
cdr3_aa: CASSRDIAKNIQYF
clone_size: NA
v_call: TRBV3-1/TRBV3-2
j_call: TRBJ2-4
d_call: NA

cdr3_nt: TGTGCCAGCAGTGAACCGCCCACGCAGGACTTC
cdr3_aa: CASSEPPTQDF
clone_size: NA
v_call: TRBV6-1
j_call: TRBJ2-7
d_call: NA

cdr3_nt: TGTGCCAGCAGCTTAGGATATCGAGATTTCGGGACAGGCTATGGCTACACCTTC
cdr3_aa: CASSLGYRDFGTGYGYTF
clone_size: NA
v_call: TRBV11-2
j_call: TRBJ1-2
d_call: TRBD1

cdr3_nt: TGTGCCACCGGGAGGATGGACTCTGGAAACACCATATATTTT
cdr3_aa: CATGRMDSGNTIYF
clone_size: NA
v_call: TRBV6-5
j_call: TRBJ1-3
d_call: NA

cdr3_nt: TGCGCCAGCAGCCAGGGTTACGGGGGTGAGCAGTTCTTC
cdr3_aa: CASSQGYGGEQFF
clone_size: NA
v_call: TRBV4-1
j_call: TRBJ2-1
d_call: NA

cdr3_nt: TGCGCCAGCAGCCCGGACACATCATATGGCTACACCTTC
cdr3_aa: CASSPDTSYGYTF
clone_size: NA
v_call: TRBV4-1
j_call: TRBJ1-2
d_call: NA

cdr3_nt: TGTGCCAGCAGCGCCATTTCCGGGACAGGGGAATTTGGAACTGAAGCTTTCTTT
cdr3_aa: CASSAISGTGEFGTEAFF
clone_size: NA
v_call: TRBV9
j_call: TRBJ1-1
d_call: TRBD1

cdr3_nt: TGTGCCAGCAGTTATTCGCCCCCCCCGCAGCCCCAGCATTTT
cdr3_aa: CASSYSPPPQPQHF
clone_size: NA
v_call: TRBV28
j_call: TRBJ1-5
d_call: NA

cdr3_nt: TGTGCCACCAGTGATGGGACAAAGAGGGGCGAGCAGTACTTC
cdr3_aa: CATSDGTKRGEQYF
clone_size: NA
v_call: TRBV24-1
j_call: TRBJ2-7
d_call: NA

cdr3_nt: TGCGCCAGCAGCCAAGAGAGGGTCGGCTACGAGCAGTACTTC
cdr3_aa: CASSQERVGYEQYF
clone_size: NA
v_call: TRBV4-1
j_call: TRBJ2-7
d_call: NA

cdr3_nt: TGCAGCGTTGAAGATTATACGGCTTTCTTT
cdr3_aa: CSVEDYTAFF
clone_size: NA
v_call: TRBV29-1
j_call: TRBJ1-1
d_call: NA

cdr3_nt: TGCAGCGTTGGACTAGTGGGGGCCTCCTACGAGCAGTACTTC
cdr3_aa: CSVGLVGASYEQYF
clone_size: NA
v_call: TRBV29-1
j_call: TRBJ2-7
d_call: NA

cdr3_nt: TGTGCCAGCTCACCCAACAGGGGCGAAGAGACCCAGTACTTC
cdr3_aa: CASSPNRGEETQYF
clone_size: NA
v_call: TRBV18
j_call: TRBJ2-5
d_call: TRBD1

cdr3_nt: TGTGCCAGTAGTATTTCCAGGTACAATGAGCAGTTCTTC
cdr3_aa: CASSISRYNEQFF
clone_size: once
v_call: TRBV19
j_call: TRBJ2-1
d_call: NA

cdr3_nt: TGCAGTGCTAGTTTAGGACAGGGGCCCTCCTACGAGCAGTACTTC
cdr3_aa: CSASLGQGPSYEQYF
clone_size: NA
v_call: TRBV20-1
j_call: TRBJ2-7
d_call: TRBD1

cdr3_nt: TGCAGCGTTGGGTCTAGCAATCAGCCCCAGCATTTT
cdr3_aa: CSVGSSNQPQHF
clone_size: NA
v_call: TRBV29-1
j_call: TRBJ1-5
d_call: NA

cdr3_nt: TGTGCCAGCAGCTTGGCCCGACTAGCGGGGGACGACGAGCAGTACTTC
cdr3_aa: CASSLARLAGDDEQYF
clone_size: NA
v_call: TRBV5-4
j_call: TRBJ2-7
d_call: TRBD2

cdr3_nt: TGTGCCAGCAAGGACACCTATGGCTACACCTTC
cdr3_aa: CASKDTYGYTF
clone_size: NA
v_call: TRBV2
j_call: TRBJ1-2
d_call: NA

cdr3_nt: TGTGCCAGCAGCCCGCAGGGAACAACTAATGAAAAACTGTTTTTT
cdr3_aa: CASSPQGTTNEKLFF
clone_size: NA
v_call: TRBV7-2
j_call: TRBJ1-4
d_call: NA

cdr3_nt: TGTGCCAGCAGTCCGCCGACTGGAAACACCATATATTTT
cdr3_aa: CASSPPTGNTIYF
clone_size: NA
v_call: TRBV12-3/TRBV12-4
j_call: TRBJ1-3
d_call: NA

cdr3_nt: TGTGCCAGCACCGGGACAGCAAAAAACATTCAGTACTTC
cdr3_aa: CASTGTAKNIQYF
clone_size: NA
v_call: TRBV6-5
j_call: TRBJ2-4
d_call: TRBD1

cdr3_nt: TGTGCCAGCAGTGAATTGAGGGCGCGCTCCTACGAGCAGTACTTC
cdr3_aa: CASSELRARSYEQYF
clone_size: NA
v_call: TRBV6-1
j_call: TRBJ2-7
d_call: NA

cdr3_nt: TGTGCCAGCACCAAGGGGGGGTTTAATGAAAAACTGTTTTTT
cdr3_aa: CASTKGGFNEKLFF
clone_size: NA
v_call: TRBV9
j_call: TRBJ1-4
d_call: NA

cdr3_nt: TGTGCCAGCAGCCAAGACCGGGTTTACTATGGCTACACCTTC
cdr3_aa: CASSQDRVYYGYTF
clone_size: NA
v_call: TRBV3-1/TRBV3-2
j_call: TRBJ1-2
d_call: NA

cdr3_nt: TGTGCCAGCAGCTTGGACTCCGGGACAGCAGATACGCAGTATTTT
cdr3_aa: CASSLDSGTADTQYF
clone_size: NA
v_call: TRBV7-9
j_call: TRBJ2-3
d_call: TRBD1

cdr3_nt: TGTGCCAGCAGCCCGGACAGGAGGAACACTGAAGCTTTCTTT
cdr3_aa: CASSPDRRNTEAFF
clone_size: NA
v_call: TRBV7-9
j_call: TRBJ1-1
d_call: TRBD1

cdr3_nt: TGTGCCAGTAGCATCACCGGGACAGGGGGCGAAGAGACCCAGTACTTC
cdr3_aa: CASSITGTGGEETQYF
clone_size: NA
v_call: TRBV19
j_call: TRBJ2-5
d_call: TRBD1

cdr3_nt: TGTGCCAGTATTCAGAGAACCGGGGAGCTGTTTTTT
cdr3_aa: CASIQRTGELFF
clone_size: NA
v_call: TRBV19
j_call: TRBJ2-2
d_call: NA

cdr3_nt: TGTGCCAGCAGCGTGAGGATAGGACAGGACCAGATGTACTTC
cdr3_aa: CASSVRIGQDQMYF
clone_size: NA
v_call: TRBV9
j_call: TRBJ2-7
d_call: TRBD1

cdr3_nt: TGTGCCAGCAGCAAAGTAGGGACTAGCGGGGGGCCCATTGGCACAGATACGCAGTATTTT
cdr3_aa: CASSKVGTSGGPIGTDTQYF
clone_size: few
v_call: TRBV4-2
j_call: TRBJ2-3
d_call: TRBD2

cdr3_nt: TGTGCCAGCAGCTCCGAACAGGGAGTTCAGCCCCAGCATTTT
cdr3_aa: CASSSEQGVQPQHF
clone_size: NA
v_call: TRBV7-9
j_call: TRBJ1-5
d_call: NA

cdr3_nt: TGCAGTGCTAACTCTCCGGATACGCAGTATTTT
cdr3_aa: CSANSPDTQYF
clone_size: NA
v_call: TRBV20-1
j_call: TRBJ2-3
d_call: NA

cdr3_nt: TGTGCCAGCAGCTTAGACATTGCGGAGACCCAGTACTTC
cdr3_aa: CASSLDIAETQYF
clone_size: NA
v_call: TRBV11-1
j_call: TRBJ2-5
d_call: NA

cdr3_nt: TGTGCCAGTAGTTTCACCGGGACTAGCGGGGGAGTTCACACCGGGGAGCTGTTTTTT
cdr3_aa: CASSFTGTSGGVHTGELFF
clone_size: NA
v_call: TRBV19
j_call: TRBJ2-2
d_call: TRBD2

cdr3_nt: TGTGCCAGTACCACACCCAGTGCGAACACCGGGGAGCTGTTTTTT
cdr3_aa: CASTTPSANTGELFF
clone_size: NA
v_call: TRBV19
j_call: TRBJ2-2
d_call: NA

cdr3_nt: TGTGCCAGCAGCTTGGACAGGGGGCGCGGAATAAATCAGCCCCAGCATTTT
cdr3_aa: CASSLDRGRGINQPQHF
clone_size: NA
v_call: TRBV5-6
j_call: TRBJ1-5
d_call: TRBD1